Below, 27 T cell receptor beta chains from the same sample are listed, as sequenced in a study of blood T cells in healthy people across ages. A second PCR of 7 to 11 cycles used a sample-barcoded 5' primer and a J-beta primer mix. TCRdb re-analysed the 5' RACE reads in MiXCR, keeping a single row per CDR3 protein. The data show some 1.4 million distinct CDR3 sequences, about 43% seen once. Sequenced: blood. The source is a woman aged 18-29 years in good health.

This clonotype was counted a few times. This chain links TRBV20-1 with TRBJ2-3, with TRBD2 matching 8 bases. The CDR3 spans 15 residues. Germline V gene lookup returns CDR1 DFQATT and CDR2 SNEGSKA (reference sequence). The V and J ends lost 5 bases and 3 bases, in that order; junction bases with no gene match: 10. CDR3 coding DNA: TGCAGTGCTTTTGACCCTAGCGGGCCAACAGATACGCAGTATTTT. It is translated as CSAFDPSGPTDTQYF.

This clonotype was counted ten times or more. The gene calls are TRBV29-1 and TRBJ2-7; D is unresolved. The length of the CDR3 is 14 residues. In germline, CDR1 is SQVTM, CDR2 ANQGSEA. Trimming shortened V by 6 bases and J by 4 bases, and 19 bases separated the two germline ends. The CDR3 coding sequence is TGCAGCGTCTCCTACACCTCCGGAACTTACGAGCAGTACTTC. It yields the protein CSVSYTSGTYEQYF.

This clonotype occurred a few times. CDR3 in DNA: TGTGCCAGCAGTCGGGGGGATTATAATGAAAAACTGTTTTTT. Protein product: CASSRGDYNEKLFF. The chain joins TRBV5-5 to TRBJ1-4; D might be TRBD1 (5 bases). V was pared by 5 bases and J by 4 bases, with 12 bases between. From germline, CDR1 is SGHKS and CDR2 YYEKEE (reference sequence). This CDR3 has 14 residues.

J is TRBJ2-3 and V is TRBV20-1, with TRBD2 matching 10 bases. The CDR3 totals 15 residues. Trimming at V came to 3 bases and at J to 1 base, leaving 4 bases not matched to a gene. Germline CDR1 reads DFQATT; CDR2 reads SNEGSKA (reference sequence). CDR3 coding DNA: TGCAGTGCTAGGGCCGGGACTAGCGGCACAGATACGCAGTATTTT. This sequence encodes CSARAGTSGTDTQYF.

V usage is TRBV7-9 and J usage is TRBJ2-7; D uncertain. Germline V gene data show CDR1 as SEHNR and CDR2 as FQNEAQ (reference sequence). The CDR3 loop spans 14 amino acids. V was clipped by 5 bases and J by 0 bases, with 11 bases between them. CDR3 region: CASSPQAVSYEQYF. The CDR3 DNA is TGTGCCAGCAGCCCGCAGGCAGTCTCCTACGAGCAGTACTTC.

In the case of this clonotype: One end of the junction varies from germline; a read error may be responsible. The chain employs TRBV7-3 and TRBJ2-5; D call uncertain. Looked up from germline, CDR1 is SGHTA and CDR2 is FQGTGA. The CDR3 runs 16 residues. The CDR3 protein is CASSLTGDSSYNEQYF. The CDR3 coding sequence is TGTGCCAGTAGCTTAACTGGGGATAGCTCCTACAATGAGCAGTACTTC.

A note on this clonotype: A much larger clone sits a single nucleotide away, making a read error possible. The chain couples TRBV12-3 or TRBV12-4 to TRBJ2-5, with D perhaps TRBD2 (5 bases). The CDR3 runs to 13 residues. V was shortened by 5 bases and J by 1 base, with 8 bases between the two germline ends. The CDR3: CASSRGSQETQYF. The CDR3, as DNA: TGTGCCAGCAGTCGCGGGTCCCAAGAGACCCAGTACTTC.

This chain connects TRBV7-2 to TRBJ2-1; D is uncertain. V shed 2 bases and J shed 0 bases, with 14 bases lying between them. The CDR3 extends over 17 amino acids. CDR1 SGHTA and CDR2 FQGNSA come from the germline V gene. Written as DNA, the CDR3 is TGTGCCAGCAGCTTAAAGGGCCCGGTGAGCTCCTACAATGAGCAGTTCTTC. It yields the protein CASSLKGPVSSYNEQFF.

This chain links TRBV5-6 with TRBJ2-1; weak D call: TRBD2 (5 bases). V lost 1 base and J 4 bases, leaving 12 bases between the germline ends. The CDR3 has 15 amino acids. Germline CDR1 reads SGHDT; CDR2 reads YYEEEE. CDR3 amino acids: CASSLSRDSYNEQFF. CDR3 sequence (DNA): TGTGCCAGCAGCTTGTCGAGGGATTCTTACAATGAGCAGTTCTTC.

The chain is built from TRBV12-3 or TRBV12-4 and TRBJ2-1; no definite D call. Deletions cut 10 bases from V and 5 bases from J, with 9 bases between. The CDR3 is made up of 11 amino acids. The CDR3 DNA follows: TGTGCCACCGTCACAGACAATGAGCAGTTCTTC. Translating gives CATVTDNEQFF.

This clonotype has more than one count but fewer than ten. V and J are TRBV15 and TRBJ1-2, with D unclear. CDR1 and CDR2 from the germline V gene are LNHNV and YYDKDF (reference sequence). The V and J ends lost 0 bases and 4 bases respectively, with 12 bases between them. The CDR3 runs to 15 residues. The CDR3 here is CATSRDQGRSYGYTF. Here the CDR3 DNA reads TGTGCCACCAGCAGAGATCAAGGGAGGAGCTATGGCTACACCTTC. The entire variable domain, with the rest obtained from reference TRBV15 and TRBJ1-2, is as follows: DAMVIQNPRYQVTQFGKPVTLSCSQTLNHNVMYWYQQKSSQAPKLLFHYYDKDFNNEADTPDNFQSRRPNTSFCFLDIRSPGLGDTAMYLCATSRDQGRSYGYTFGSGTRLTVV.

The chain employs TRBV6-6 and TRBJ2-7; TRBD2 agrees at 7 bases. Germline CDR1 reads MNHNY; CDR2 reads SVGAGI (reference sequence). After removal of 10 bases from V and 1 base from J, the junction contained 7 bases not matched to a gene. There are 13 residues in the CDR3. The CDR3 region is CATAVGGSYEQYF. CDR3 coding DNA: TGTGCCACTGCTGTGGGGGGGTCCTACGAGCAGTACTTC.

The chain couples TRBV3-1 to TRBJ2-1; 11 positions agree with TRBD2. The J call is uncertain, as TRBJ2-7 better fits the DNA end. Germline loops: CDR1 LGHDT, CDR2 YNNKEL (reference sequence). The CDR3 runs 16 residues. This chain's CDR3 is CASSQGASGGYNEQYF. CDR3 nucleotides: TGTGCCAGCAGCCAAGGGGCTAGCGGGGGGTACAATGAGCAGTACTTC.

There are a few counts of this clonotype. This chain joins TRBV6-2 or TRBV6-3 and TRBJ2-1; either TRBD1 or TRBD2 may supply D (5 bases each). Germline loops: CDR1 MNHEY, CDR2 SVGEGT. This CDR3 is built from 14 residues. V was pared by 8 bases and J by 8 bases, with 19 bases between. CDR3: CASVRDGTFDEQFF. CDR3 nucleotide sequence: TGTGCCAGCGTCCGGGACGGAACTTTTGATGAGCAGTTCTTC.

This clonotype occurred many times. The J gene is TRBJ1-5, the V gene TRBV6-6; D not resolved. The ends were cut back, 8 bases at V and 3 bases at J, with 17 bases in the middle. This CDR3 is 15 amino acids long. Germline CDR1 reads MNHNY; CDR2 reads SVGAGI (reference sequence). This CDR3 is CASSLAGGYNQPQHF. The CDR3 DNA is TGTGCCAGCTCCTTAGCAGGTGGTTACAATCAGCCCCAGCATTTT.

Remarks on this clonotype: The junction differs from germline at one of its ends, possibly a read error. The V gene is TRBV3-1, the J gene TRBJ2-5; D ambiguous. The CDR3 has 15 amino acids. Germline CDR1 is LGHDT and CDR2 is YNNKEL (reference sequence). The CDR3 protein is CASGQNDASQETQYF. CDR3 nucleotides: TGTGCCAGCGGCCAAAATGACGCTTCCCAAGAGACCCAGTACTTC.

V is TRBV5-1 and J is TRBJ2-1, with TRBD2 matching 8 bases. Per germline, CDR1 SGHRS and CDR2 YFSETQ. CDR3 length: 17 amino acids. With 4 bases clipped from V and 3 bases from J, the junction kept 12 bases outside the gene matches. The CDR3 spells CASSRVGAGGRYNEQFF. CDR3 bases: TGCGCCAGCAGCCGAGTTGGCGCGGGGGGCCGCTACAATGAGCAGTTCTTC.

This clonotype was detected only a few times. J is TRBJ2-3 and V is TRBV20-1, with D uncertain. This CDR3 region has 12 residues. The ends were cut back, 6 bases at V and 2 bases at J, with 9 bases in the middle. CDR1 DFQATT and CDR2 SNEGSKA come from the germline V gene (reference sequence). CDR3 DNA sequence: TGCAGTGCCTCGGACCCCACAGATACGCAGTATTTT. It specifies CSASDPTDTQYF.

With regard to this clonotype: At one boundary the junction diverges from the germline segment, which might be a read error. The V and J genes are TRBV6-5 and TRBJ1-1; 7 bases fit TRBD1. Germline V gene lookup returns CDR1 MNHEY and CDR2 SVGAGI. The CDR3 sequence is 15 residues long. This CDR3 is CASSYSTGRNTEAFF. The CDR3 DNA is TGTGCCAGCAGCTACTCGACAGGGAGGAACACTGAAGCTTTCTTT.

On this clonotype itself: A read error may be the cause here, since a much bigger clone is one base away. V is TRBV28 and J is TRBJ1-2; TRBD1 agrees at 9 bases. The germline CDR1 and CDR2 sequences are MDHEN and SYDVKM. The CDR3 is made up of 16 amino acids. The CDR3 DNA is TGTGCCTGCAGTTTCACACAGGGGGCTAGGTACTATGGCTACACCTTC. As protein: CACSFTQGARYYGYTF.

This clonotype was counted a few times. The genes are TRBV4-2 and TRBJ2-1, with D perhaps matching TRBD2 (6 bases). CDR3 length equals 16 residues. Trimming removed 0 bases at V and 3 bases at J, with 12 bases between. CDR1 LGHNA and CDR2 YNFKEQ come from the germline V gene. The CDR3 spells CASSQDLGEVYNEQFF. CDR3 nucleotides: TGTGCCAGCAGCCAAGATCTAGGGGAGGTCTACAATGAGCAGTTCTTC.

The J gene is TRBJ1-1, the V gene TRBV27; a possible D gene is TRBD1 (5 bases). The CDR3 loop spans 13 amino acids. V was pared by 5 bases and J by 0 bases, with 7 bases between. Germline-derived CDR1 and CDR2 are MNHEY and SMNVEV (reference sequence). DNA of the CDR3: TGTGCCAGCAGTATCAGGGTGAACACTGAAGCTTTCTTT. It specifies CASSIRVNTEAFF.

V is TRBV19 and J is TRBJ2-2, with D possibly being TRBD1 (6 bases). Trimming cost V 1 base and J 2 bases, with 11 bases left between them. CDR3 length: 16 amino acids. Germline assignment: CDR1 LNHDA and CDR2 SQIVND (reference sequence). CDR3 DNA sequence: TGTGCCAGTAGTATAGGAGCAGGGGCAAACACCGGGGAGCTGTTTTTT. It translates to CASSIGAGANTGELFF.

This clonotype was picked up a small number of times. This chain joins TRBV28 and TRBJ2-5; D gene ambiguous. CDR3 length: 14 residues. With 3 bases removed from V and 2 bases from J, the gap between germline ends came to 10 bases. From germline, CDR1 is MDHEN and CDR2 SYDVKM. CDR3 DNA sequence: TGTGCCAGCAGTTTGATGACTTTACAAGAGACCCAGTACTTC. Its translation: CASSLMTLQETQYF.

This clonotype was seen repeatedly, ten times or more. The DNA of the CDR3 is TGCAGTGCTAGGCCTTCAGGCGGGATTCCTAGCACAGATACGCAGTATTTT. As protein: CSARPSGGIPSTDTQYF. V usage is TRBV20-1 and J usage is TRBJ2-3, with D perhaps matching TRBD2 (6 bases). Deletions cut 3 bases from V and 0 bases from J, with 19 bases between. Germline lookup yields CDR1 DFQATT and CDR2 SNEGSKA (reference sequence). The CDR3 is 17 amino acids.

The CDR3 DNA reads as TGCAGTGCCAAGAACAGGGGGGGCTATGGCTACACCTTC. Translated: CSAKNRGGYGYTF. V and J are TRBV20-1 and TRBJ1-2; 8 nucleotides line up with TRBD1. Germline CDR1 reads DFQATT; CDR2 reads SNEGSKA (reference sequence). Trimming at V came to 6 bases and at J to 4 bases, leaving 7 bases not matched to a gene. This CDR3 region has 13 residues.

This sequence joins TRBV20-1 and TRBJ2-3, with TRBD1 identical over 9 bases. Trimming at V came to 6 bases and at J to 6 bases, leaving 7 bases not matched to a gene. The CDR3 contains 13 residues. Germline lookup yields CDR1 DFQATT and CDR2 SNEGSKA (reference sequence). For the CDR3, the DNA is TGCAGTGCCGGTCCCGGGACAGGGGATACGCAGTATTTT. Amino acids: CSAGPGTGDTQYF.